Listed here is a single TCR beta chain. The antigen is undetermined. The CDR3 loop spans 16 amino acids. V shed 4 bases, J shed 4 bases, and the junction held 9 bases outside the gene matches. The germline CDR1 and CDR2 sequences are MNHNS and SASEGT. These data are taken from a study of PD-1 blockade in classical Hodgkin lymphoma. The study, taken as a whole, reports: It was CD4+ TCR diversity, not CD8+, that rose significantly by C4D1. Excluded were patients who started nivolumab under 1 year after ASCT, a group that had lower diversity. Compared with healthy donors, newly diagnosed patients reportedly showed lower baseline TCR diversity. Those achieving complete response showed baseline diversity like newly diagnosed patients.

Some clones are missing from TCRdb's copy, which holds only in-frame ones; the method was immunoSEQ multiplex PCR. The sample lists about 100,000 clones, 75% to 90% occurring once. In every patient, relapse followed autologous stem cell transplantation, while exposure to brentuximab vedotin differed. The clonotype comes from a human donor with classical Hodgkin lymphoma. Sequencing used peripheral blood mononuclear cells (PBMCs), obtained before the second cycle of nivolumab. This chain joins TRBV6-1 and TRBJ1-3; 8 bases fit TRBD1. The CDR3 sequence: CASSALTGAPGNTIYF. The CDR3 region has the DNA TGTGCCAGCAGTGCCCTGACAGGGGCGCCCGGAAACACCATATATTTT.